The entry that follows covers one TCR beta chain sequence. No antigen is known for it. The sorted-subset replicate PCRs were given about 200 ng DNA, which is tens of thousands of T cell genomes. Repertoires were generated with immunoSEQ multiplex PCR, while TCRdb's copy carries only in-frame clones and drops some. The sample holds fewer than 700,000 clones, roughly 96% seen once. The data were obtained in a study of shared clonotypes between healthy human individuals. Naive CD8 cells were CD45RO-negative, positively selected for CCR7, excluding terminally differentiated effector memory CD45RA+ cells. Each of the donors was a healthy adult who was HIV-negative and had not had a recent acute infection or vaccination. Findings of the study overall: Shared across a few donors were 5% to 6% of the naive CD4 clonotypes. Having only a few donors restricted how much genetic and exposure-history diversity was captured.

V lost 0 bases and J lost 3; bases outside the gene matches: 1. Germline loops: CDR1 SEHNR, CDR2 FQNEAQ (reference sequence). This CDR3 is 16 amino acids long. Sample: naive CD8+ T cells sorted from blood. The chain combines TRBV7-9 with TRBJ2-1; 11 bases line up with TRBD1. This TCR derives from a woman aged 25 to 39 in good health. The DNA for the CDR3 is TGTGCCAGCAGCTTAGCGGGGACAGGGGGCTACAATGAGCAGTTCTTC. The encoded protein is CASSLAGTGGYNEQFF.